Below, 29 T cell receptor beta chains from the same sample are listed, as sequenced in a study of blood T cell repertoires in COVID-19. TCRdb's copy holds only in-frame clones and misses some; the assay was immunoSEQ multiplex PCR. The table records 250,000 to 300,000 clones, 80% to 90% of them present only once. Sequencing was carried out using peripheral blood. These receptors were obtained from a woman aged 70-85 years with acute or convalescent COVID-19.

This clone has just a few counts. The J gene is TRBJ1-1, the V gene TRBV5-1; 7 bases line up with TRBD1. Germline loops: CDR1 SGHRS, CDR2 YFSETQ. V was clipped by 4 bases and J by 1 base; unmatched bases: 4. This CDR3 is 14 amino acids long. In DNA, the CDR3 is TGCGCCAGCAGCGAAGGGGGCTGGAACACTGAAGCTTTCTTT. Translated: CASSEGGWNTEAFF.

The sample holds a few counts of this clone. The CDR3, as DNA: TGTGCCAGCATTGGATTGGGGAGGGGCTATACTGAAGCTTTCTTT. This gives the protein CASIGLGRGYTEAFF. The chain has TRBV6-5 and TRBJ1-1; possible D gene TRBD1, 5 bases. V lost 7 bases, J lost 5 bases, and 20 bases lay in between. The CDR3 spans 15 residues. Germline V gene lookup returns CDR1 MNHEY and CDR2 SVGAGI.

This clone has a handful of counts. The V gene is TRBV4-1, the J gene TRBJ1-2, with TRBD1 matching over 8 bases. The CDR3 is 15 amino acids. The V gene end was trimmed by 2 bases and the J gene end by 5 bases; junction bases not matched to a gene: 7. Germline V lookup: CDR1 MGHRA, CDR2 YSYEKL. The CDR3 region is CASSQPGTGPYGYTF. CDR3 nucleotides: TGCGCCAGCAGCCAACCCGGGACAGGACCTTATGGCTACACCTTC.

V gene TRBV4-2 combines with J gene TRBJ1-1; no reliable D call. Deletions cut 1 base from V and 2 bases from J, with 11 bases between. Germline V lookup: CDR1 LGHNA, CDR2 YNFKEQ. CDR3 length equals 15 residues. CDR3 sequence: CASSQGLRRNTEAFF. CDR3 in DNA: TGTGCCAGCAGCCAAGGGCTCAGGCGAAACACTGAAGCTTTCTTT.

V usage is TRBV7-2 and J usage is TRBJ2-7; 12 bases are shared with TRBD2. The CDR3 is 15 residues long. Germline CDR1 SGHTA, CDR2 FQGNSA. V trimming: 6 bases; J trimming: 1 base; junction bases outside the gene matches: 4. CDR3 in amino acids: CASSRTSGISYEQYF. For the CDR3, the DNA is TGTGCCAGCAGTCGGACTAGCGGGATTTCCTACGAGCAGTACTTC.

V usage is TRBV15 and J usage is TRBJ2-5; D ambiguous. This CDR3 region has 12 residues. Trimming stripped 2 bases from V and 5 bases from J, with 6 bases between. Germline CDR1 reads LNHNV; CDR2 reads YYDKDF (reference sequence). This CDR3 is CATSRPSETQYF. In nucleotides, the CDR3 is TGTGCCACCAGCAGACCCTCGGAGACCCAGTACTTC.

This sequence joins TRBV9 and TRBJ1-3; 7 bases fit TRBD1. There are 14 residues in the CDR3. Per the germline V gene, CDR1 is SGDLS and CDR2 is YYNGEE. V was pared by 3 bases and J by 5 bases, with 5 bases of the junction left unmatched. The CDR3 DNA reads TGTGCCAGCAGCGCCTGGGACAGAAGAAACACCATATATTTT. Translated, it gives CASSAWDRRNTIYF.

The chain joins TRBV5-1 to TRBJ1-1; a weak D match, TRBD1 (6 bases). This CDR3 spans 13 amino acids. Trimming removed 6 bases at V and 0 bases at J, with 9 bases between. Germline CDR1 and CDR2: SGHRS and YFSETQ. The CDR3 coding sequence is TGCGCCAGCAAGGGGGATATGAACACTGAAGCTTTCTTT. It yields the protein CASKGDMNTEAFF. Variable domain in full (rest from reference TRBV5-1 and TRBJ1-1): KAGVTQTPRYLIKTRGQQVTLSCSPISGHRSVSWYQQTPGQGLQFLFEYFSETQRNKGNFPGRFSGRQFSNSRSEMNVSTLELGDSALYLCASKGDMNTEAFFGQGTRLTVV.

This clone was recorded many times. This chain connects TRBV30 to TRBJ2-7; 8 bases match TRBD1. From germline, CDR1 is GTSNPN and CDR2 SVGIG (reference sequence). The CDR3 sequence is 17 residues long. Trimming removed 3 bases from V and 4 bases from J; junction bases left unmatched: 17. CDR3 bases: TGTGCCTGGAGGTTAGATGGGTGGAGGACAGGGAGTTACGAGCAGTACTTC. Encoded protein: CAWRLDGWRTGSYEQYF.

This sequence joins TRBV19 and TRBJ1-4; a possible D gene is TRBD1 (6 bases). Germline CDR1 reads LNHDA; CDR2 reads SQIVND (reference sequence). The CDR3 has 13 amino acids. The ends were cut back, 7 bases at V and 8 bases at J, with 14 bases in the middle. CDR3 sequence: CASNRQGNEKLFF. The CDR3 bases are TGTGCCAGTAACAGGCAGGGGAACGAAAAACTGTTTTTT. The full variable domain, completed using reference TRBV19 and TRBJ1-4, is DGGITQSPKYLFRKEGQNVTLSCEQNLNHDAMYWYRQDPGQGLRLIYYSQIVNDFQKGDIAEGYSVSREKKESFPLTVTSAQKNPTAFYLCASNRQGNEKLFFGSGTQLSVL.

This clone appeared once. CDR3 amino acids: CASERGSSQGETQYF. CDR3 coding DNA: TGCGCCAGCGAACGGGGGTCTAGCCAAGGGGAGACCCAGTACTTC. The chain recombines TRBV5-1 with TRBJ2-5; D perhaps matches TRBD2 (6 bases). The CDR3 covers 15 residues. Germline assignment: CDR1 SGHRS and CDR2 YFSETQ. Trimming took 7 bases from V and 5 from J, leaving 21 bases between them. Full variable domain (rest looked up from reference TRBV5-1 and TRBJ2-5): KAGVTQTPRYLIKTRGQQVTLSCSPISGHRSVSWYQQTPGQGLQFLFEYFSETQRNKGNFPGRFSGRQFSNSRSEMNVSTLELGDSALYLCASERGSSQGETQYFGPGTRLLVL.

The chain uses TRBV7-9 and TRBJ1-2; TRBD1 agrees at 7 bases. The CDR3 is 15 amino acids. Unmatched junction bases numbered 9, after V lost 5 bases and J lost 3 bases. Germline V gene lookup returns CDR1 SEHNR and CDR2 FQNEAQ (reference sequence). CDR3 sequence: CASSLRQGSDYGYTF. The CDR3 DNA reads TGTGCCAGCAGCCTTAGACAGGGATCTGACTATGGCTACACCTTC.

This rearrangement joins TRBV4-2 to TRBJ1-6; D might be TRBD1 (5 bases). Germline V lookup: CDR1 LGHNA, CDR2 YNFKEQ. This CDR3 is 18 amino acids long. V lost 3 bases and J 0 bases, leaving 15 bases between the germline ends. DNA for the CDR3: TGTGCCAGCAGCCATGGGGTCGGGGGGAGCTCCTATAATTCACCCCTCCACTTT. This encodes CASSHGVGGSSYNSPLHF.

This sequence joins TRBV15 and TRBJ2-5, with TRBD1 matching 9 bases. This CDR3 is built from 15 residues. The V gene's germline CDR1 is LNHNV and CDR2 YYDKDF (reference sequence). After removal of 0 bases from V and 5 bases from J, the junction contained 4 bases not matched to a gene. DNA for the CDR3: TGTGCCACCAGCAGAGATCGGGACAGGGACGAGACCCAGTACTTC. Translating it yields CATSRDRDRDETQYF. The full variable domain, with the rest looked up from reference TRBV15 and TRBJ2-5, is DAMVIQNPRYQVTQFGKPVTLSCSQTLNHNVMYWYQQKSSQAPKLLFHYYDKDFNNEADTPDNFQSRRPNTSFCFLDIRSPGLGDTAMYLCATSRDRDRDETQYFGPGTRLLVL.

The chain combines TRBV5-5 with TRBJ1-1; 7 positions match TRBD1. The CDR3 is 14 residues long. Looked up from germline, CDR1 is SGHKS and CDR2 is YYEKEE (reference sequence). After removal of 4 bases from V and 1 base from J, the junction contained 4 bases not matched to a gene. The CDR3 reads CASSPRGWNTEAFF. The CDR3 DNA is TGTGCCAGCAGCCCCAGGGGGTGGAACACTGAAGCTTTCTTT. Complete variable domain (other parts from reference TRBV5-5 and TRBJ1-1): DAGVTQSPTHLIKTRGQQVTLRCSPISGHKSVSWYQQVLGQGPQFIFQYYEKEERGRGNFPDRFSARQFPNYSSELNVNALLLGDSALYLCASSPRGWNTEAFFGQGTRLTVV.

This sequence joins TRBV6-1 and TRBJ2-7, with unresolved D. Trimming took 0 bases from V and 3 from J, leaving 6 bases between them. Germline V gene data show CDR1 as MNHNS and CDR2 as SASEGT. This CDR3 has 13 amino acids. The CDR3 bases are TGTGCCAGCAGTGAAGCCCGCTACTACGAGCAGTACTTC. It specifies CASSEARYYEQYF.

CDR3 sequence (DNA): TGTGCCAGCAGGCCAGCGGGGGGCCGCACCGGGGAGCTGTTTTTT. This gives the protein CASRPAGGRTGELFF. The chain combines TRBV7-2 with TRBJ2-2; 9 bases agree with TRBD2. V gave up 6 bases and J gave up 4 bases; unmatched junction bases: 6. The CDR3 is made up of 15 amino acids. The germline CDR1 and CDR2 sequences are SGHTA and FQGNSA.

The V and J genes are TRBV7-9 and TRBJ2-1; 9 bases are a match to TRBD2. Germline V gene lookup returns CDR1 SEHNR and CDR2 FQNEAQ (reference sequence). V was clipped by 4 bases and J by 2 bases; unmatched bases: 3. The CDR3 sequence is 15 residues long. The CDR3 reads CASSSLAGAYNEQFF. In nucleotides, the CDR3 is TGTGCCAGCAGCTCGTTAGCGGGGGCCTACAATGAGCAGTTCTTC.

This sequence joins TRBV13 and TRBJ1-6; possible D gene TRBD1, 6 bases. V lost 3 bases, J lost 7 bases, and 16 bases lay in between. Germline V CDR1 and CDR2: PRHDT, FYEKMQ (reference sequence). This CDR3 spans 16 amino acids. The CDR3 bases are TGTGCCAGCAGCTTGTCTACAGGGTATGGGAATTCACCCCTCCACTTT. Translating it yields CASSLSTGYGNSPLHF.

This clone appeared once. V usage is TRBV6-1 and J usage is TRBJ2-4, with 7 bases matching TRBD1. Germline CDR1 reads MNHNS; CDR2 reads SASEGT. CDR3 length: 14 residues. V lost 3 bases to trimming and J lost 9 bases; unmatched junction nucleotides: 8. Here the CDR3 reads CASSDKDRRSIQYF. Written as DNA, the CDR3 is TGTGCCAGCAGTGACAAGGACAGGAGGAGCATTCAGTACTTC.

The sample holds one count of this clone. The J gene is TRBJ2-2, the V gene TRBV7-6; 8 bases line up with TRBD1. The trim removed 2 bases at V and 4 bases at J, leaving 6 bases unmatched. Germline values: CDR1 SGHVS, CDR2 FNYEAQ. The CDR3 totals 16 residues. CDR3 DNA sequence: TGTGCCAGCAGCTTAAGTGAAACAGGGGGCACCGGGGAGCTGTTTTTT. It specifies CASSLSETGGTGELFF. Supplemented by reference TRBV7-6 and TRBJ2-2, the full variable domain reads GAGVSQSPRYKVTKRGQDVALRCDPISGHVSLYWYRQALGQGPEFLTYFNYEAQQDKSGLPNDRFSAERPEGSISTLTIQRTEQRDSAMYRCASSLSETGGTGELFFGEGSRLTVL.

The rearrangement links TRBV5-1 to TRBJ2-6; possible D gene TRBD2, 5 bases. The CDR3 loop spans 16 amino acids. Germline CDR1 reads SGHRS; CDR2 reads YFSETQ. V lost 6 bases and J 2 bases, leaving 15 bases between the germline ends. The CDR3 is CASTREASTGANVLTF. In DNA, the CDR3 is TGCGCCAGCACGAGGGAAGCCAGCACTGGGGCCAACGTCCTGACTTTC.

CDR3 residues: CASSRSSYTDTQYF. As DNA, the CDR3 is TGTGCCAGCAGCCGGTCGTCCTACACAGATACGCAGTATTTT. The chain uses TRBV3-1 (or the pseudogene TRBV3-2) and TRBJ2-3; D is undetermined. Trimming pared 4 bases from V and 2 bases from J, leaving 10 bases between. Germline CDR1 is LGHDT and CDR2 is YNNKEL (reference sequence). The CDR3 contains 14 residues.

The chain combines TRBV19 with TRBJ1-2; D call uncertain. Germline-derived CDR1 and CDR2 are LNHDA and SQIVND (reference sequence). There are 15 residues in the CDR3. With 0 bases removed from V and 6 bases from J, the gap between germline ends came to 14 bases. The DNA of the CDR3 is TGTGCCAGTAGTATAGATGGATTCGGGTTCAATGGCTACACCTTC. Translated, it gives CASSIDGFGFNGYTF.

This clone was counted a single time. V usage is TRBV2 and J usage is TRBJ2-1; D uncertain. From germline, CDR1 is SNHLY and CDR2 FYNNEI. CDR3 length: 14 residues. The germline V and J ends were trimmed by 6 bases and 3 bases, with 12 bases remaining between them. The CDR3 loop is CASRVTFYYNEQFF. The CDR3 nucleotides are TGTGCCAGCAGGGTGACTTTTTACTACAATGAGCAGTTCTTC.

The chain is built from TRBV5-1 and TRBJ2-1; possibly TRBD1 for D (6 bases). V lost 1 base, J lost 2 bases, and 10 bases lay in between. Germline V lookup: CDR1 SGHRS, CDR2 YFSETQ. The CDR3 runs 15 residues. The CDR3 loop is CASSLRTEAYNEQFF. CDR3 nucleotide sequence: TGCGCCAGCAGCTTGAGGACAGAGGCCTACAATGAGCAGTTCTTC.

The rearrangement uses TRBV5-1 and TRBJ2-1, with TRBD2 matching 10 bases. With 6 bases clipped from V and 5 bases from J, the junction kept 8 bases outside the gene matches. Germline V CDR1 and CDR2: SGHRS, YFSETQ. The CDR3 is made up of 15 amino acids. The CDR3 DNA is TGCGCCAGCAAGAATCTAGCGGGGGTAAACAATGAGCAGTTCTTC. This sequence encodes CASKNLAGVNNEQFF.

V and J are TRBV6-5 and TRBJ1-1; D might be TRBD1 (6 bases). Germline V gene lookup returns CDR1 MNHEY and CDR2 SVGAGI. The V and J ends lost 6 bases and 0 bases respectively, with 14 bases between them. The CDR3 contains 15 residues. This CDR3 reads CASSSPQGMNTEAFF. The CDR3 nucleotides are TGTGCCAGCAGCTCCCCTCAGGGGATGAACACTGAAGCTTTCTTT.

The rearrangement joins TRBV5-1 to TRBJ2-1, with a possible D match to TRBD2 (5 bases). The V end was cut by 1 base, the J end by 9 bases, with 11 bases between. The CDR3 loop spans 13 amino acids. From germline, CDR1 is SGHRS and CDR2 YFSETQ. The CDR3 reads CASSLQRGGEQFF. CDR3 DNA sequence: TGCGCCAGCAGCTTGCAGCGTGGAGGTGAGCAGTTCTTC.